Below are 10 T cell receptor beta chains sequenced from a single sample in a study of cytomegalovirus exposure and HLA in healthy donors (dated by TCRdb to the late 2010s). To prepare the library, the immunoSEQ multiplex PCR assay was applied. A mixture of 60 forward primers for TCR Vbeta segments and 13 reverse primers for TCR Jbeta segments was used in the multiplex PCR. In TCRdb, the immuneACCESS table is reduced to in-frame sequences with V and J assigned. These tables do not hold every clone; where another copy was compared, an unresolved V gene accounts for under half, and the others remain unexplained. This sample has roughly 100,000 clones in its table, and approximately 82% of those were observed once. The ten largest clones capture around 8.4% of the sample. The sequenced material came from PBMCs. All receptors come from a man aged 35-49 years in good health and CMV-seropositive.

The chain couples TRBV27 to TRBJ2-5, with D maybe TRBD1 (6 bases). The J call may be incorrect, as the DNA end agrees better with TRBJ2-7. The CDR3 has 13 residues. Germline-derived CDR1 and CDR2 are MNHEY and SMNVEV (reference sequence). CDR3 nucleotides: TGTGCCACCACTAGAGGGGGATCCTACGAGCAGTACTTC. It codes for CATTRGGSYEQYF.

This chain joins TRBV5-4 and TRBJ2-1; 14 bases agree with TRBD2. The germline V gene has CDR1 SGHNT and CDR2 YYREEE (reference sequence). V dropped 3 bases and J dropped 4; count of bases not matched to a gene: 6. The CDR3 loop spans 17 amino acids. This chain's CDR3 is CASSSRLAGGSYNEQFF. CDR3 nucleotides: TGTGCCAGCAGCTCTCGACTAGCGGGGGGGTCATACAATGAGCAGTTCTTC.

The table lists this clone with a count of one. This chain links TRBV27 with TRBJ1-1; the D gene is possibly TRBD1 (6 bases). The CDR3 is made up of 13 amino acids. CDR1 and CDR2 from the germline V gene are MNHEY and SMNVEV (reference sequence). The ends were cut back, 4 bases at V and 3 bases at J, with 9 bases in the middle. DNA for the CDR3: TGTGCCAGCAGTTCACAGGGCTACACTGAAGCTTTCTTT. Its protein product is CASSSQGYTEAFF.

In its sample, this clone was seen a few times. The chain has TRBV7-9 and TRBJ1-2; D may be TRBD1 (6 bases). V was cut by 4 bases and J by 2 bases, with 20 bases left in between. Germline V gives CDR1 SEHNR, CDR2 FQNEAQ (reference sequence). The CDR3 length is 17 residues. The CDR3 spells CASSSRQAKVYNYGYTF. The CDR3 nucleotides are TGTGCCAGCAGCTCGCGACAGGCAAAGGTTTACAACTATGGCTACACCTTC.

The chain couples TRBV18 to TRBJ1-1; 7 bases line up with TRBD1. The ends lost 4 bases at V and 7 bases at J; junction bases unmatched: 9. The germline gives CDR1 KGHSH, CDR2 LQKENI. The CDR3 has 14 residues. The CDR3 spells CASSRVWDSNEAFF. CDR3 bases: TGTGCCAGCTCACGCGTTTGGGACAGTAATGAAGCTTTCTTT.

This clone has a handful of counts. This sequence joins TRBV5-1 and TRBJ2-2, with TRBD1 matching over 7 bases. The length of the CDR3 is 15 residues. CDR1 is SGHRS, CDR2 YFSETQ, per germline. The J segment lost 5 bases and the V segment lost 0 bases, leaving 4 bases of the junction unmatched. CDR3 protein: CASSLERGRTGELFF. Written as DNA, the CDR3 is TGCGCCAGCAGCTTGGAAAGGGGGCGAACCGGGGAGCTGTTTTTT.

The chain is built from TRBV15 and TRBJ2-1, with 9 positions matching TRBD1. After removal of 1 base from V and 6 bases from J, the junction contained 4 bases not matched to a gene. The CDR3 runs 15 residues. From germline, CDR1 is LNHNV and CDR2 YYDKDF (reference sequence). CDR3 amino acids: CATSRGTGATNEQFF. The CDR3 nucleotides are TGTGCCACCAGCAGAGGGACAGGGGCGACCAATGAGCAGTTCTTC. Full variable domain (outside the CDR3, taken from reference TRBV15 and TRBJ2-1): DAMVIQNPRYQVTQFGKPVTLSCSQTLNHNVMYWYQQKSSQAPKLLFHYYDKDFNNEADTPDNFQSRRPNTSFCFLDIRSPGLGDTAMYLCATSRGTGATNEQFFGPGTRLTVL.

The chain joins TRBV28 to TRBJ1-2; TRBD1 matches 8 bases. Germline trimming cut 5 bases from V and 2 bases from J; bases unmatched to any gene: 7. Germline V gene data show CDR1 as MDHEN and CDR2 as SYDVKM. This CDR3 has 15 residues. As DNA, the CDR3 is TGTGCCAGCAGTCTGGGGGCAGGGGGCAACTATGGCTACACCTTC. Translation: CASSLGAGGNYGYTF.

The chain couples TRBV28 to TRBJ1-1; TRBD1 agrees at 8 bases. Germline V gene lookup returns CDR1 MDHEN and CDR2 SYDVKM. The ends lost 5 bases at V and 4 bases at J; junction bases unmatched: 9. CDR3 length: 15 amino acids. CDR3 bases: TGTGCCAGCAGTCCTTGGACAGGGTCGGCCACTGAAGCTTTCTTT. This sequence encodes CASSPWTGSATEAFF.

This CDR3 is CASSQGAMAKNIQYF. As DNA, the CDR3 is TGTGCCAGCAGCCAGGGGGCGATGGCCAAAAACATTCAGTACTTC. The V gene is TRBV7-8, the J gene TRBJ2-4; 8 bases agree with TRBD1. With V trimmed by 5 bases and J by 1 base, 4 bases remained unmatched. The germline V gene encodes CDR1 SGHVS and CDR2 FQNEAQ. The CDR3 covers 15 residues.